The 28 T cell receptor beta chains below all came from one sample that was sequenced in a study of blood T cell repertoires in COVID-19. The data were produced by immunoSEQ multiplex PCR, yet TCRdb's version contains in-frame clones alone and is incomplete. The repertoire consists of approximately 100,000 clones, with roughly 84% occurring once and the leading ten covering around 2%. Sequenced: peripheral blood. All receptors derive from a human donor in a cohort sampled during active COVID-19.

A single count supports this clone. J is TRBJ2-3 and V is TRBV6-2 or TRBV6-3; 10 nucleotides match TRBD2. This CDR3 contains 13 residues. Germline V lookup: CDR1 MNHEY, CDR2 SVGEGT. V lost 5 bases, J lost 5 bases, and 1 base stayed unmatched. The CDR3 protein is CASSGTSVDTQYF. In nucleotides, the CDR3 is TGTGCCAGCAGTGGGACTAGCGTAGATACGCAGTATTTT.

The V call is TRBV7-9, the J call TRBJ1-6; unclear D gene. This CDR3 contains 13 residues. V lost 10 bases and J lost 6, with 13 bases in between. Germline V CDR1 and CDR2: SEHNR, FQNEAQ (reference sequence). The CDR3 bases are TGTGCCACCGAAGAGGAGATTAATTCACCCCTCCACTTT. This sequence encodes CATEEEINSPLHF.

The rearrangement links TRBV19 to TRBJ2-5; D might be TRBD1 (6 bases). Trimming removed 3 bases at V and 3 bases at J, with 17 bases between. CDR1 is LNHDA, CDR2 SQIVND, per germline (reference sequence). This CDR3 has 16 residues. The CDR3 protein is CASSIGRGTNEETQYF. The CDR3 DNA follows: TGTGCCAGTAGTATTGGCAGGGGTACTAACGAAGAGACCCAGTACTTC. Using reference TRBV19 and TRBJ2-5 for the parts outside the CDR3, the full variable domain is DGGITQSPKYLFRKEGQNVTLSCEQNLNHDAMYWYRQDPGQGLRLIYYSQIVNDFQKGDIAEGYSVSREKKESFPLTVTSAQKNPTAFYLCASSIGRGTNEETQYFGPGTRLLVL.

The rearrangement links TRBV5-1 to TRBJ2-1, with 9 nucleotides matching TRBD2. Germline lookup yields CDR1 SGHRS and CDR2 YFSETQ. V was pared by 1 base and J by 9 bases, with 8 bases of the junction left unmatched. The CDR3 totals 15 residues. The CDR3 DNA reads TGCGCCAGCAGCTTGAGGTCTAGCGGGGTGGGTGAGCAGTTCTTC. Translating it yields CASSLRSSGVGEQFF. The entire variable domain, with the rest obtained from reference TRBV5-1 and TRBJ2-1, is as follows: KAGVTQTPRYLIKTRGQQVTLSCSPISGHRSVSWYQQTPGQGLQFLFEYFSETQRNKGNFPGRFSGRQFSNSRSEMNVSTLELGDSALYLCASSLRSSGVGEQFFGPGTRLTVL.

The gene calls are TRBV14 and TRBJ2-6, with D perhaps matching TRBD1 (6 bases). Germline loops: CDR1 SGHDN, CDR2 FVKESK. CDR3 length equals 17 residues. The ends were cut back, 2 bases at V and 3 bases at J, with 14 bases in the middle. CDR3 sequence (DNA): TGTGCCAGCAGCCAACTGGGGGCGCCCCATGGGGCCAACGTCCTGACTTTC. Protein: CASSQLGAPHGANVLTF.

The CDR3 nucleotides are TGTGCCAGCCGGACACGGACCTACGAGCAGTACTTC. This codes for CASRTRTYEQYF. The chain uses TRBV28 and TRBJ2-7, with D perhaps matching TRBD1 (5 bases). This CDR3 contains 12 residues. Germline values: CDR1 MDHEN, CDR2 SYDVKM. Trimming removed 8 bases from V and 2 bases from J, with 10 bases in between.

The J gene is TRBJ1-2, the V gene TRBV7-2, with D perhaps TRBD1 (5 bases). V was cut by 0 bases and J by 8 bases, with 19 bases left in between. The V gene's germline CDR1 is SGHTA and CDR2 FQGNSA. The CDR3 has 16 amino acids. The CDR3 reads CASSLAGPQPGDGYTF. The CDR3 bases are TGTGCCAGCAGCTTAGCGGGGCCACAACCAGGAGACGGCTACACCTTC.

This clone appeared a few times. Other nucleotide sequences from this sample produce the same CDR3. The chain combines TRBV30 with TRBJ1-2; D gene ambiguous. Germline V gene sequence: CDR1 GTSNPN, CDR2 SVGIG (reference sequence). Trimming took off 0 bases at V and 8 bases at J, with 7 bases between the two ends. CDR3 length equals 11 residues. The CDR3 sequence: CAWSVSFGYTF. The CDR3 DNA follows: TGTGCCTGGAGTGTTTCGTTCGGCTACACCTTC.

This chain connects TRBV29-1 to TRBJ1-5; 7 nucleotides match TRBD1. The CDR3 consists of 13 residues. Per the germline V gene, CDR1 is SQVTM and CDR2 is ANQGSEA. The V gene end was trimmed by 6 bases and the J gene end by 2 bases; junction bases not matched to a gene: 4. CDR3: CSVTGEGNQPQHF. The CDR3 DNA reads as TGCAGCGTCACAGGGGAGGGCAATCAGCCCCAGCATTTT.

This chain joins TRBV18 and TRBJ2-7; 7 bases line up with TRBD1. Germline trimming cut 3 bases from V and 0 bases from J; bases unmatched to any gene: 8. The CDR3 is made up of 16 amino acids. Germline CDR1 and CDR2: KGHSH and LQKENI. Written as DNA, the CDR3 is TGTGCCAGCTCACCTTTGGTGGGACAGTACTCCTACGAGCAGTACTTC. Amino acids: CASSPLVGQYSYEQYF.

V usage is TRBV5-5 and J usage is TRBJ2-2; D might be TRBD1 (6 bases). Trimming took off 4 bases at V and 2 bases at J, with 12 bases between the two ends. There are 15 residues in the CDR3. Germline V gives CDR1 SGHKS, CDR2 YYEKEE (reference sequence). The CDR3 DNA follows: TGTGCCAGCAGCGTCCGGGACATAAACACCGGGGAGCTGTTTTTT. It codes for CASSVRDINTGELFF.

The chain recombines TRBV5-1 with TRBJ1-1, with a tentative D call TRBD1 (5 bases). Germline CDR1 SGHRS, CDR2 YFSETQ. V gave up 4 bases and J gave up 0 bases, with 16 bases separating them. This CDR3 has 16 amino acids. As DNA, the CDR3 is TGCGCCAGCAGCGCAGGGTCGGGAGGCATGAACACTGAAGCTTTCTTT. Residues: CASSAGSGGMNTEAFF.

This chain uses TRBV5-5 with TRBJ2-5, with D possibly matching TRBD2 (6 bases). V lost 2 bases and J 4 bases, leaving 15 bases between the germline ends. CDR1 and CDR2 from the germline V gene are SGHKS and YYEKEE (reference sequence). The CDR3 runs 15 residues. The CDR3 reads CASSFGGFSSETQYF. CDR3 in DNA: TGTGCCAGCAGCTTCGGGGGTTTTAGTTCAGAGACCCAGTACTTC.

This rearrangement joins TRBV28 to TRBJ1-1; 7 nucleotides agree with TRBD1. The CDR3 loop spans 14 amino acids. V lost 5 bases and J lost 0; bases outside the gene matches: 3. Germline V gene data show CDR1 as MDHEN and CDR2 as SYDVKM. CDR3 in DNA: TGTGCCAGCAGTCCCAGGGGGATGAACACTGAAGCTTTCTTT. It specifies CASSPRGMNTEAFF.

V gene TRBV19 combines with J gene TRBJ2-1; D call uncertain. V lost 2 bases, J lost 3 bases, and 8 bases lay in between. Germline V gene data show CDR1 as LNHDA and CDR2 as SQIVND (reference sequence). The length of the CDR3 is 14 residues. CDR3 nucleotide sequence: TGTGCCAGTAGTATAACTACCGTCTACAATGAGCAGTTCTTC. Translation: CASSITTVYNEQFF.

The chain couples TRBV23-1 to TRBJ1-5; TRBD1 aligns across 7 bases. TRBV23-1 is annotated as an ORF whose role is uncertain. This CDR3 is 17 amino acids long. With V trimmed by 4 bases and J by 6 bases, 15 bases remained unmatched. The CDR3 here is CASSRGQSQAWGQPQHF. The CDR3 bases are TGCGCCAGCAGTCGGGGACAGTCCCAGGCATGGGGTCAGCCCCAGCATTTT.

In this sample, this clone turned up a few times. The J gene is TRBJ2-5, the V gene TRBV9, with a tentative D call TRBD2 (5 bases). The CDR3 runs 15 residues. The V gene lost 0 bases and the J gene lost 0 bases, with 9 bases spanning the gap. Germline V lookup: CDR1 SGDLS, CDR2 YYNGEE. The CDR3 DNA reads TGTGCCAGCAGCGTAGGACTACTAAACCAAGAGACCCAGTACTTC. Translation gives CASSVGLLNQETQYF.

This clone came up once. The chain employs TRBV18 and TRBJ2-7; the D gene is possibly TRBD2 (6 bases). Trimming left V 6 bases short and J 3 bases short, with 18 bases between. Germline CDR1 and CDR2: KGHSH and LQKENI. This CDR3 comprises 15 residues. CDR3 in amino acids: CASSSGAAGLYEQYF. In DNA, the CDR3 is TGTGCCAGCTCGTCCGGGGCCGCGGGGCTCTACGAGCAGTACTTC.

The rearrangement uses TRBV7-9 and TRBJ2-5, with 7 bases matching TRBD1. The CDR3 is 14 residues long. The germline V gene has CDR1 SEHNR and CDR2 FQNEAQ (reference sequence). J lost 2 bases, V lost 5 bases, and 5 bases had no gene match. The CDR3 DNA reads as TGTGCCAGCAGCCTGGGGACAGCACAAGAGACCCAGTACTTC. Its translation is CASSLGTAQETQYF.

The V and J genes are TRBV21-1 and TRBJ1-6. TRBV21-1 is termed a pseudogene. The CDR3 is 11 amino acids. The CDR3 sequence is CASRRGVGLHF. CDR3 DNA: TGTGCCAGCAGGCGAGGAGTGGGTCTCCACTTT.

In its sample, this clone was seen a few times. The chain joins TRBV27 to TRBJ1-5, with a possible D match to TRBD1 (6 bases). Germline V gene sequence: CDR1 MNHEY, CDR2 SMNVEV (reference sequence). The CDR3 spans 17 residues. Trimming removed 6 bases from V and 1 base from J, with 19 bases in between. The CDR3 is CASRQTGVRGSNQPQHF. The CDR3 coding sequence is TGTGCCAGCAGGCAGACAGGAGTACGCGGAAGCAATCAGCCCCAGCATTTT.

The J gene is TRBJ2-5, the V gene TRBV5-4; D is uncertain. This CDR3 has 14 residues. The germline V and J ends were trimmed by 3 bases and 2 bases, with 11 bases remaining between them. Germline CDR1 is SGHNT and CDR2 is YYREEE (reference sequence). Here the CDR3 reads CASSWVSEQETQYF. The DNA of the CDR3 is TGTGCCAGCAGCTGGGTCAGCGAACAAGAGACCCAGTACTTC.

The chain links TRBV6-5 to TRBJ1-1, with 10 bases lining up with TRBD1. Germline V gene sequence: CDR1 MNHEY, CDR2 SVGAGI. This CDR3 has 15 residues. V was pared by 7 bases and J by 4 bases, with 9 bases of the junction left unmatched. The DNA of the CDR3 is TGTGCCAGCACCTCCTCCGGGACAGGGGCCACTGAAGCTTTCTTT. Translating gives CASTSSGTGATEAFF.

The chain couples TRBV29-1 to TRBJ1-2; D unclear. Trimming left V 5 bases short and J 4 bases short, with 20 bases between. This CDR3 has 15 residues. Germline V gives CDR1 SQVTM, CDR2 ANQGSEA. CDR3 amino acids: CSVSPTVAFTYGYTF. DNA for the CDR3: TGCAGCGTTTCACCGACTGTCGCCTTTACCTATGGCTACACCTTC.

This clone has a handful of counts. V and J are TRBV3-1 (or the pseudogene TRBV3-2) and TRBJ2-1; 11 bases agree with TRBD2. Germline assignment: CDR1 LGHDT and CDR2 YNNKEL (reference sequence). V lost 4 bases to trimming and J lost 9 bases; unmatched junction nucleotides: 8. The CDR3 covers 15 residues. The CDR3 here is CASSLSGGAIGEQFF. CDR3 nucleotides: TGTGCCAGCAGCCTTAGCGGGGGGGCCATCGGTGAGCAGTTCTTC.

The chain is built from TRBV5-6 and TRBJ1-3; possible D gene TRBD1, 5 bases. The CDR3 runs to 14 residues. CDR1 and CDR2 from the germline V gene are SGHDT and YYEEEE. The V and J ends lost 2 bases and 7 bases respectively, with 13 bases between them. CDR3 in DNA: TGTGCCAGCAGCTTTTTATCAGGGTCCAACACCATATATTTT. Its protein is CASSFLSGSNTIYF. Using reference TRBV5-6 and TRBJ1-3 for the parts outside the CDR3, the full variable domain is DAGVTQSPTHLIKTRGQQVTLRCSPKSGHDTVSWYQQALGQGPQFIFQYYEEEERQRGNFPDRFSGHQFPNYSSELNVNALLLGDSALYLCASSFLSGSNTIYFGEGSWLTVV.

This chain uses TRBV5-1 with TRBJ2-3; weak D call: TRBD1 (6 bases). There are 14 residues in the CDR3. Germline loops: CDR1 SGHRS, CDR2 YFSETQ. Deletions cut 6 bases from V and 2 bases from J, with 13 bases between. CDR3 DNA: TGCGCCAGCACTCTCGGACAGAACACAGATACGCAGTATTTT. It yields the protein CASTLGQNTDTQYF.

The CDR3 protein is CASSSPSGTETQYF. The DNA for the CDR3 is TGTGCCAGCAGTTCTCCTAGCGGGACAGAGACCCAGTACTTC. V usage is TRBV6-5 and J usage is TRBJ2-5; TRBD2 aligns across 9 bases. Germline loops: CDR1 MNHEY, CDR2 SVGAGI. The CDR3 loop spans 14 amino acids. J lost 4 bases, V lost 4 bases, and 4 bases had no gene match.